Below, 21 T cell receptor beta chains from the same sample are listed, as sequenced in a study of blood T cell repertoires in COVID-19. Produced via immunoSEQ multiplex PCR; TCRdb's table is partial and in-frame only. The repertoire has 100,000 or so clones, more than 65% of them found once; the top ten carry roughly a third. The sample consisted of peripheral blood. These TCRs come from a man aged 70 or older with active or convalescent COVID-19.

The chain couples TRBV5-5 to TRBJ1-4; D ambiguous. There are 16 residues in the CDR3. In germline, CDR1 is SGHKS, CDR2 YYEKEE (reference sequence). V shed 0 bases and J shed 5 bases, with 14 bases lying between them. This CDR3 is CASSLDPGIRNEKLFF. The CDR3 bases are TGTGCCAGCAGCTTGGATCCGGGAATAAGGAATGAAAAACTGTTTTTT.

The DNA for the CDR3 is TGTGCCAGCAGCTTATTTGCCAGGAGCACAGATACGCAGTATTTT. Protein product: CASSLFARSTDTQYF. This chain links TRBV7-2 with TRBJ2-3; D unresolved. Per the germline V gene, CDR1 is SGHTA and CDR2 is FQGNSA. Between the trimmed V and J ends, which lost 2 bases and 0 bases, there was a span of 9 bases. This CDR3 is built from 15 residues.

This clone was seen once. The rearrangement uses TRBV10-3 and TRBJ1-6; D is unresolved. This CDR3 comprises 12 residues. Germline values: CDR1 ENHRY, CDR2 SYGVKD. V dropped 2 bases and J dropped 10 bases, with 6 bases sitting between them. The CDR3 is CAISEGQSPLHF. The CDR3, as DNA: TGTGCCATCAGTGAGGGGCAATCACCCCTCCACTTT.

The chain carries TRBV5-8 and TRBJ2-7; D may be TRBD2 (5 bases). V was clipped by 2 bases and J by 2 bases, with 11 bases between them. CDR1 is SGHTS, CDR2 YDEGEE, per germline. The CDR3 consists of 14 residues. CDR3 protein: CASSFRRRPYEQYF. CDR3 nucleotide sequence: TGTGCCAGCAGCTTCCGCAGGAGGCCCTACGAGCAGTACTTC.

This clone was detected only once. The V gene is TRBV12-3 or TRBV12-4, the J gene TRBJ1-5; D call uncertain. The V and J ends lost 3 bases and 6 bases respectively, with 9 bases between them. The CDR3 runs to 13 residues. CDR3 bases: TGTGCCAGCAGTTTGTCGGGGTTTCAGCCCCAGCATTTT. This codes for CASSLSGFQPQHF.

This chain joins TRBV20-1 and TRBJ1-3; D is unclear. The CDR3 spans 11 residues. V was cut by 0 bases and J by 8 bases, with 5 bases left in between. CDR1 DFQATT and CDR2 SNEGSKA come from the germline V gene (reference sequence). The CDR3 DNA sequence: TGCAGTGCTAGAGATAGCCACACCATATATTTT. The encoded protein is CSARDSHTIYF.

CDR3 in DNA: TGTGCCAGCAGCGCGGGGGGGCCGCACACCGGGGAGCTGTTTTTT. The encoded protein is CASSAGGPHTGELFF. This rearrangement joins TRBV3-1 (or the pseudogene TRBV3-2) to TRBJ2-2, with 9 nucleotides matching TRBD2. Germline trimming cut 5 bases from V and 3 bases from J; bases unmatched to any gene: 4. Per the germline V gene, CDR1 is LGHDT and CDR2 is YNNKEL (reference sequence). This CDR3 comprises 15 residues.

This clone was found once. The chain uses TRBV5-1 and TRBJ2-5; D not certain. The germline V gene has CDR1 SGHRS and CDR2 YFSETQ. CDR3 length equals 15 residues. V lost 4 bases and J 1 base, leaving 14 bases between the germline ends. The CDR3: CASSRPGGGQETQYF. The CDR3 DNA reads TGCGCCAGCAGCCGTCCCGGTGGCGGCCAAGAGACCCAGTACTTC.

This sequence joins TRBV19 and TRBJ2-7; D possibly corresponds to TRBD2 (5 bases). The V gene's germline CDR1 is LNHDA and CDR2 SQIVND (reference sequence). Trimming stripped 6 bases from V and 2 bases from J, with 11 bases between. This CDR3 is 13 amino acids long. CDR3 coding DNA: TGTGCCAGTAGCCCGGGGTCCCCCTACGAGCAGTACTTC. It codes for CASSPGSPYEQYF.

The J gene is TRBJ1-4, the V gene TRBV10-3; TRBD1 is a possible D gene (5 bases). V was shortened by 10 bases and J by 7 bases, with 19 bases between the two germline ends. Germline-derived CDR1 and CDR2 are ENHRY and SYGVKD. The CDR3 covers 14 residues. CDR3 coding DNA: TGTGCCACCCTCTCCAGGGAGGGGAGTGAAAAACTGTTTTTT. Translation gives CATLSREGSEKLFF.

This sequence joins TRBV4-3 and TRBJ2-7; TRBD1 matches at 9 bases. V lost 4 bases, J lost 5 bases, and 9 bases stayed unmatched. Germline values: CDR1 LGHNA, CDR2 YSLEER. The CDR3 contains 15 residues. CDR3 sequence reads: CASSLGQGMAHEQYF. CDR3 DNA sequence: TGCGCCAGCAGCCTAGGACAGGGGATGGCCCACGAGCAGTACTTC.

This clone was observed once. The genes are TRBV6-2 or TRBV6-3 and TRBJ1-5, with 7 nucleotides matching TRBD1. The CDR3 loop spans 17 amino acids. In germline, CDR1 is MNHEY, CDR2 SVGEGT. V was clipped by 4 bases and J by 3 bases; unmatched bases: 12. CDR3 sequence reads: CASSFGGTVRSNQPQHF. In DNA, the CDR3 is TGTGCCAGCAGTTTTGGGGGGACAGTCAGATCCAATCAGCCCCAGCATTTT.

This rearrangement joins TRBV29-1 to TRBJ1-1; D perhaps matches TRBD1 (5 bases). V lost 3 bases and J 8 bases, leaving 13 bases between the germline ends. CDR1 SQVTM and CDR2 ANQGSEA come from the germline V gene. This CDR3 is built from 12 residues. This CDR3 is CSVDQGESEAFF. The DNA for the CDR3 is TGCAGCGTTGACCAGGGTGAATCAGAAGCTTTCTTT.

CDR3 nucleotides: TGTGCCAGCAGCTTAGGCGGAATAGCGGGAGGGCCGGATGAGCAGTTCTTC. This sequence encodes CASSLGGIAGGPDEQFF. V is TRBV11-3 and J is TRBJ2-1; 11 bases are a match to TRBD2. In germline, CDR1 is SGHNT, CDR2 YENEEA. J lost 8 bases, V lost 1 base, and 10 bases had no gene match. The CDR3 length is 17 residues.

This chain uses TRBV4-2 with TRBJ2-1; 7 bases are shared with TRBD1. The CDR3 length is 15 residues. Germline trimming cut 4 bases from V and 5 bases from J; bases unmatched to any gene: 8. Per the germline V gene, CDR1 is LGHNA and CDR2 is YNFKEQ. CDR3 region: CASSPRAGGDNEQFF. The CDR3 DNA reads TGTGCCAGCAGCCCCCGGGCAGGGGGAGACAATGAGCAGTTCTTC.

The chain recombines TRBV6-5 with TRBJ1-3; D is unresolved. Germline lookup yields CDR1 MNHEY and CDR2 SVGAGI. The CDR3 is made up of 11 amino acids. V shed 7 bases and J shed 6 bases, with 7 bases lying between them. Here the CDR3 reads CASKEENTIYF. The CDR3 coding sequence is TGTGCCAGCAAAGAGGAAAACACCATATATTTT.

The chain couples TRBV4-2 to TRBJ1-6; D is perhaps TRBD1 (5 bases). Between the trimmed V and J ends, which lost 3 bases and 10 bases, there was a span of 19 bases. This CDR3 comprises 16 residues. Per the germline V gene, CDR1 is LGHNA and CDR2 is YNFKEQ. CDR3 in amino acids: CASSQEQDPGRSPLHF. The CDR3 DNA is TGTGCCAGCAGCCAGGAACAGGACCCAGGGAGGTCACCCCTCCACTTT.

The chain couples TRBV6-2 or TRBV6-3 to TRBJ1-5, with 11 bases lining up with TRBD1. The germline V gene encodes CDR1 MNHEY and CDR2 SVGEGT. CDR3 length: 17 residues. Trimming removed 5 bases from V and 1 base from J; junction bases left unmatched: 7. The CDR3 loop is CASSPWTGGGSNQPQHF. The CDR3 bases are TGTGCCAGCAGTCCCTGGACAGGGGGCGGAAGCAATCAGCCCCAGCATTTT.

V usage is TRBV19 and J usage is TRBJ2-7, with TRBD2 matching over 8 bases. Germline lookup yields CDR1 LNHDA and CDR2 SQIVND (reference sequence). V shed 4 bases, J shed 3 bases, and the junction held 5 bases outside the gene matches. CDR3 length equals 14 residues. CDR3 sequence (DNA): TGTGCCAGTAGTACCTTAGCGGGGTTCTACGAGCAGTACTTC. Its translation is CASSTLAGFYEQYF.

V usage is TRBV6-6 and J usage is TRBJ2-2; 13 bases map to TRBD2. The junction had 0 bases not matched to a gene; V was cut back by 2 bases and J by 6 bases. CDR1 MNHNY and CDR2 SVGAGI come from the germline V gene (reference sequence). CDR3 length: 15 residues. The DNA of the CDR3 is TGTGCCAGCAGTTACACTAGCGGGGGGGCCGGGGAGCTGTTTTTT. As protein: CASSYTSGGAGELFF.

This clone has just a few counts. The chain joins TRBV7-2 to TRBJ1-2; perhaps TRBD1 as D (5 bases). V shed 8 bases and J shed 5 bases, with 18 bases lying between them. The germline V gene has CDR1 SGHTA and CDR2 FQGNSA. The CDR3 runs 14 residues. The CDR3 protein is CASYGWGVRYGYTF. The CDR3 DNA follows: TGTGCCAGCTATGGATGGGGGGTGAGGTATGGCTACACCTTC.